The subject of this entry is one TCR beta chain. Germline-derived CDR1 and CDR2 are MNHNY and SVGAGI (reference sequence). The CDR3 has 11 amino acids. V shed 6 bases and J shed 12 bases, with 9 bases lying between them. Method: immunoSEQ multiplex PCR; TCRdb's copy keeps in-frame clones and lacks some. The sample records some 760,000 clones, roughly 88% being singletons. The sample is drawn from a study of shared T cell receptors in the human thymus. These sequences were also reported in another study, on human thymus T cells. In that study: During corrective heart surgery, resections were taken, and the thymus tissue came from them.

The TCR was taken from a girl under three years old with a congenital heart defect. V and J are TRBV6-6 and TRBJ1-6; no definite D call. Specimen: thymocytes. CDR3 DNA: TGTGCCAGCAGCCGTACTGGACCCCTCCACTTT. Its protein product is CASSRTGPLHF.